This TCR beta chain stems from a study of T-cell reconstitution after alpha-beta-depleted transplantation in children listed by TCRdb under 2016. About the investigation overall: Using TCR repertoire profiling, the study followed T-cell immune reconstitution in a quantitative way in children after TCRalphabeta/CD19-depleted allogeneic hematopoietic cell transplantation. General study outcomes and caveats: The frequencies of hyperexpanded clones fell over the following months, and after one year, T-cell counts and TCRbeta diversity were mostly attributed to newly produced T cells. The apparently early alphabetaT-cell count recovery about two months after transplant was reportedly dependent on only several hundred rapidly expanded clones derived from non-depleted graft cells. In some patients, the high TCRbeta diversity seen at day 60 was put down to recipient T cells and intrathymic progenitors that had survived conditioning.

Trimming removed 1 base from V and 2 bases from J, leaving 10 bases between the germline ends. Taken from the germline V gene, the CDR1 and CDR2 loops are SGHTA and FQGTGA. CDR3 length: 15 amino acids, cysteine to phenylalanine. Solely the CDR3 DNA is kept, with 45 bases framed from the first base. Concerning this clonotype itself: It has no known antigen specificity. Base qualities are not provided; no much larger clone lies one nucleotide away.

The sample's treatment or condition, from its label and the paper: allogeneic hematopoietic cell transplantation with graft depleted of TCRalphabeta T cells and CD19 B cells. The children who served as transplant recipients had been given grafts of TCRalphabeta/CD19-depleted allogeneic hematopoietic cells. Libraries were made using PCR. The reads were generated on an Illumina HiSeq 2500. TCR libraries were prepared with molecular barcoding, using unique molecular identifiers to normalize TCRbeta repertoire quantification. TCRdb passed the public sequencing reads through fastp at Q25 and MiXCR, retaining productive beta sequences. Merged by CDR3 protein, the rows form single entries marked with the most common genes and DNA. The sample records about 870,000 distinct CDR3 sequences, roughly 16% of which are singletons. Around 5.3% of the sample rests with the top ten.

This receptor was identified in a male patient younger than 18 who had a stem cell transplant for acute lymphoblastic leukemia, so the T cells may come from the graft donor. In this chain, TRBV7-3 is recombined with TRBJ2-3, and perhaps TRBD2 as D gene, on 5 matching bases. The sample in question was PBMCs, mostly from graft donor cells, obtained 360 days after TCRalphabeta/CD19-depleted stem cell transplant. The nucleotide sequence reads as follows: TGTGCCAGCAGCTTAAGTCAGCGGTACACAGATACGCAGTATTTT. The resulting protein is CASSLSQRYTDTQYF.